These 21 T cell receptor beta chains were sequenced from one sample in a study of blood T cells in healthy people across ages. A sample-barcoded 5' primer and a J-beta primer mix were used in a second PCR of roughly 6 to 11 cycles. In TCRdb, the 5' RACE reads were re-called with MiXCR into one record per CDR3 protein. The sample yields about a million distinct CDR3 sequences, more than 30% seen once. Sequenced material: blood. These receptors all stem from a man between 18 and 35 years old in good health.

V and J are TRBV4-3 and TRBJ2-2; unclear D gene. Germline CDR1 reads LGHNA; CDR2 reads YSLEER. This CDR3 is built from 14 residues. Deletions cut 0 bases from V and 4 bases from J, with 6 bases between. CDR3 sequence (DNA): TGCGCCAGCAGCCAAGATTTGGCCACCGGGGAGCTGTTTTTT. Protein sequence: CASSQDLATGELFF.

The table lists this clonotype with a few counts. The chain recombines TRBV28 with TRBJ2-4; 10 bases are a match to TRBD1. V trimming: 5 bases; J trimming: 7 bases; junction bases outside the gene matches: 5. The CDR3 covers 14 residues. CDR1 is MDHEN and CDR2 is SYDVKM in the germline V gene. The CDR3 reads CASSTPGQGNIQYF. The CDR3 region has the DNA TGTGCCAGCAGTACCCCGGGACAGGGGAACATTCAGTACTTC.

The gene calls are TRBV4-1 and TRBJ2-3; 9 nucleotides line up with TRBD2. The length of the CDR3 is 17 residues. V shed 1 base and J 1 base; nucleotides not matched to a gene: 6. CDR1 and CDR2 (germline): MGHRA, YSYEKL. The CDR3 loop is CASSQGPGLARTDTQYF. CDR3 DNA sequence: TGCGCCAGCAGCCAAGGCCCCGGACTAGCGCGCACAGATACGCAGTATTTT.

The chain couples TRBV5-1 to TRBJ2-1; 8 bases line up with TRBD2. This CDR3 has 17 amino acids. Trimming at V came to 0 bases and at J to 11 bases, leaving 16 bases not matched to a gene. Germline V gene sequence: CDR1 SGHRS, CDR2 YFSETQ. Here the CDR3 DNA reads TGCGCCAGCAGCTTGGCCAGGTGGCTAGCGGGCCGTACCCAGCAGTTCTTC. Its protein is CASSLARWLAGRTQQFF. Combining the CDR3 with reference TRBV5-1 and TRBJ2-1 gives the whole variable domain KAGVTQTPRYLIKTRGQQVTLSCSPISGHRSVSWYQQTPGQGLQFLFEYFSETQRNKGNFPGRFSGRQFSNSRSEMNVSTLELGDSALYLCASSLARWLAGRTQQFFGPGTRLTVL.

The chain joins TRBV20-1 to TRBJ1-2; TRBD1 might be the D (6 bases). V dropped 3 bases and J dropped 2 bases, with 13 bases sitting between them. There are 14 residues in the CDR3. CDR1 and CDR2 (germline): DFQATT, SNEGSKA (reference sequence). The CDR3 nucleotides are TGCAGTGCTAGTTGGGGGGCGCCCAACTATGGCTACACCTTC. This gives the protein CSASWGAPNYGYTF.

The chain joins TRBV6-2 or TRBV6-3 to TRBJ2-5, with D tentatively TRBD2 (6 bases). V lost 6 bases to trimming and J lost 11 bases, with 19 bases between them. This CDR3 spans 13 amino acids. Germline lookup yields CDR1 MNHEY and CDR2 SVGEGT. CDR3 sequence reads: CASSEAGFHGQYF. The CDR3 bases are TGTGCCAGCAGCGAAGCGGGTTTCCATGGGCAGTACTTC.

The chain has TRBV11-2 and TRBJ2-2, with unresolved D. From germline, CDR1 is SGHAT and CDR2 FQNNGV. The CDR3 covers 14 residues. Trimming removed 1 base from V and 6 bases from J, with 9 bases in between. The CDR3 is CASSLGRHSGELFF. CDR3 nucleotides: TGTGCCAGCAGCTTAGGGCGCCATTCCGGGGAGCTGTTTTTT.

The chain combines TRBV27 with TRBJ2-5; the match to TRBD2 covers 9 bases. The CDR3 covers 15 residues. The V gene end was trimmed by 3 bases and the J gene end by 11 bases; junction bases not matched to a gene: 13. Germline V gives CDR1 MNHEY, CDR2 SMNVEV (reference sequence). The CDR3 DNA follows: TGTGCCAGCAGTTTTCCGACTAGCGGCGTCGATGAGCAGTACTTC. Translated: CASSFPTSGVDEQYF.

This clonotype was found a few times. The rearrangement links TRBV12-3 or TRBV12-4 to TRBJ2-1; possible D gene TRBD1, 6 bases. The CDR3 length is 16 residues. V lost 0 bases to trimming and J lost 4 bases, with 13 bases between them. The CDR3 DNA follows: TGTGCCAGCAGTTTAGCTGGGGGCGAGGCGTACAATGAGCAGTTCTTC. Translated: CASSLAGGEAYNEQFF.

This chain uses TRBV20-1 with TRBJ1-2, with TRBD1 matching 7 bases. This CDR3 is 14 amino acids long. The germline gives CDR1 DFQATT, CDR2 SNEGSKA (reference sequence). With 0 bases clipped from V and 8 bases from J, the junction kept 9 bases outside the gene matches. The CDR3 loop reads CSARDLEGAEGYTF. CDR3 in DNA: TGCAGTGCTAGAGATCTAGAGGGGGCAGAAGGCTACACCTTC.

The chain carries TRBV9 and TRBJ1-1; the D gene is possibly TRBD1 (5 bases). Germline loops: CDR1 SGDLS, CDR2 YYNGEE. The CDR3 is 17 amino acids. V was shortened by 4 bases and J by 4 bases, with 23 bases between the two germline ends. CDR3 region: CASSLSSVGRGSTEAFF. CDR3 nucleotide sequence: TGTGCCAGCAGCCTCAGTAGTGTGGGACGGGGGTCCACTGAAGCTTTCTTT.

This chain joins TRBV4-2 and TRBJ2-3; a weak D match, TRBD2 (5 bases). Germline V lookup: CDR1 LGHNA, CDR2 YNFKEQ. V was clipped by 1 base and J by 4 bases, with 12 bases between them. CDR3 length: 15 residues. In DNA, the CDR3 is TGTGCCAGCAGCCAAGTTGAGGGTAGCTCAGATACGCAGTATTTT. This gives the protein CASSQVEGSSDTQYF.

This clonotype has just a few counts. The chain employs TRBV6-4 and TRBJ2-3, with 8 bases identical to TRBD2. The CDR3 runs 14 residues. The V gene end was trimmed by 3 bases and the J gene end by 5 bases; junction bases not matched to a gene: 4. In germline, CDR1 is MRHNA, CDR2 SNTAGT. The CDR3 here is CASSEAAGGDTQYF. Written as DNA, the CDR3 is TGTGCCAGCAGTGAAGCGGCGGGGGGAGATACGCAGTATTTT.

DNA for the CDR3: TGTGCCAGCAGCTTAGGGCGGGGACAGGTTTTAGATACGCAGTATTTT. It specifies CASSLGRGQVLDTQYF. V is TRBV7-8 and J is TRBJ2-3; 8 bases agree with TRBD1. The CDR3 covers 16 residues. Trimming cost V 1 base and J 5 bases; bases outside gene matches: 8. CDR1 is SGHVS, CDR2 FQNEAQ, per germline.

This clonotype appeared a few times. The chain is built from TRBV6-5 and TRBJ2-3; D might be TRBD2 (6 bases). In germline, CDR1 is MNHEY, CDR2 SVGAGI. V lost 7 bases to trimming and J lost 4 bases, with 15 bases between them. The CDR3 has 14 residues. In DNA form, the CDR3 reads TGTGCCAGCAATCGGGGCGGGATTGCAGATACGCAGTATTTT. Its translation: CASNRGGIADTQYF.

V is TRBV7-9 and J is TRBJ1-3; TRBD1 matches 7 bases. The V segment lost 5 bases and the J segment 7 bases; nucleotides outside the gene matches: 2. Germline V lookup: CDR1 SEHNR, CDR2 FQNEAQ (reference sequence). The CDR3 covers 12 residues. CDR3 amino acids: CASSDRANTIYF. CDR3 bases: TGTGCCAGCAGCGACAGGGCCAACACCATATATTTT.

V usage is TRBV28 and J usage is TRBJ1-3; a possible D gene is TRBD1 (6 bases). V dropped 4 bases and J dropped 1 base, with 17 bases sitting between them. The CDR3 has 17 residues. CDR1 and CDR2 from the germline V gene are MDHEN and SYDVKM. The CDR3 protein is CASSWLPGGHSGNTIYF. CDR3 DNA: TGTGCCAGCAGTTGGCTCCCGGGGGGACATTCTGGAAACACCATATATTTT.

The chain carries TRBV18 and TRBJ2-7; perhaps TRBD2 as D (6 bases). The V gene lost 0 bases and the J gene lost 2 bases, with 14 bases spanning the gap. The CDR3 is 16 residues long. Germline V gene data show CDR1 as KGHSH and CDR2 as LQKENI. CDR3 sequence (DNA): TGTGCCAGCTCACCACCTGGGCCAGGGAGGACCTACGAGCAGTACTTC. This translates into CASSPPGPGRTYEQYF.

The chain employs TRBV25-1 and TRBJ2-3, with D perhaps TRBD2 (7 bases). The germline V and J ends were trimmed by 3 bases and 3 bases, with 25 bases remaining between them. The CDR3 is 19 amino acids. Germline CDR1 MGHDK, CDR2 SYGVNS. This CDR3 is CASSEHYLARGAATDTQYF. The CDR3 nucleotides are TGTGCCAGCAGTGAGCATTATCTCGCTCGGGGGGCAGCAACAGATACGCAGTATTTT.

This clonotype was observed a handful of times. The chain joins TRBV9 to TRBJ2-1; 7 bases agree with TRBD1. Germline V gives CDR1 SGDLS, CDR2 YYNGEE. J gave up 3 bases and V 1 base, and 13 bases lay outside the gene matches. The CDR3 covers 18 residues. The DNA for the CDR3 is TGTGCCAGCAGCGTATCAATGATTGGGACAGCCGACTACAATGAGCAGTTCTTC. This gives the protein CASSVSMIGTADYNEQFF.

CDR3 in amino acids: CASAPSESWNSPLHF. DNA for the CDR3: TGTGCCAGCGCCCCCTCCGAGTCTTGGAATTCACCCCTCCACTTT. The J gene is TRBJ1-6, the V gene TRBV27; the D is unclear. This CDR3 is built from 15 residues. Germline CDR1 and CDR2: MNHEY and SMNVEV (reference sequence). With 8 bases removed from V and 7 bases from J, the gap between germline ends came to 18 bases.